Listed below are T cell receptor beta chains from one sample, sequenced in a study of CD8 T cell repertoires and HIV-1 epitope variants. The method was immunoSEQ multiplex PCR; TCRdb's version includes in-frame clones alone and lacks a portion of them. The sample lists tens of thousands of clones; around 67% were seen once. Source material: uncultured baseline CD8+ T cells from peripheral blood mononuclear cells (PBMCs). All receptors derive from a male donor with HIV. Each CDR3 is given with its conserved first and last residue. Each record gives: V gene, clone size, D gene, J gene, CDR3 DNA, CDR3 protein. A D gene is named only where the DNA matches it firmly. Clone size is not always given. Where it is, it says once, few, many or a class for expanded clones.

TRBV29-1	once	.	TRBJ2-7	TGCAGCGTTGCTGGATCCTCCTACGAGCAGTACTTC	CSVAGSSYEQYF
TRBV6-5	.	.	TRBJ2-2	TGTGCCAGCTCGGGACCATTCACCGGGGAGCTGTTTTTT	CASSGPFTGELFF
TRBV27	few	TRBD1	TRBJ1-1	TGTGCCAGCAGTCGACAGGGGAACACTGAAGCTTTCTTT	CASSRQGNTEAFF
TRBV19	.	.	TRBJ2-1	TGTGCCAGTAGTATACGCCGGAAAGCAGACAATGAGCAGTTCTTC	CASSIRRKADNEQFF
TRBV5-4	.	TRBD1	TRBJ2-7	TGTGCCAGCAGCCAGGACAGGCTCTCCTACGAGCAGTACTTC	CASSQDRLSYEQYF
TRBV5-1	.	.	TRBJ2-3	TGCGCCAGCAGCTTGGCACAGCGGGTCGGAGGGCAGTATTTT	CASSLAQRVGGQYF
TRBV30	once	.	TRBJ1-4	TGTGCCTGGGGGAGGGGTAATGAAAAACTGTTTTTT	CAWGRGNEKLFF
TRBV5-1	.	TRBD2	TRBJ2-7	TGCGCCAGCAGCCCCGGGGGGGACTGGGAGCAGTACTTC	CASSPGGDWEQYF
TRBV7-2	.	TRBD1	TRBJ1-2	TGTGCCAGCAGCTTAGTCAGGGGGCGCGGTGGCTACACCTTC	CASSLVRGRGGYTF
TRBV14	.	.	TRBJ2-1	TGTGCCAGCAGCAACGATCTCAGGGCCACGAATGAGCAGTTCTTC	CASSNDLRATNEQFF
TRBV7-8	.	TRBD1	TRBJ2-7	TGTGCCAGCAGCTTAGGGACAGGGATACTCTACGAGCAGTACTTC	CASSLGTGILYEQYF
TRBV11-2	.	.	TRBJ2-7	TGTGCCAGCAGCTTAGCGCTTAACTACGAGCAGTACTTC	CASSLALNYEQYF
TRBV18	.	.	TRBJ1-1	TGTGCCAGCTCACCGGATTGGTCCGCTAAAAACACTGAAGCTTTCTTT	CASSPDWSAKNTEAFF
TRBV19	.	TRBD1	TRBJ2-1	TGTGCCAGTAACAGGGGGCTGTACAATGAGCAGTTCTTC	CASNRGLYNEQFF
TRBV7-9	.	.	TRBJ2-3	TGTGCTACCGGGGACGGAGAATTCACAGATACGCAGTATTTT	CATGDGEFTDTQYF
TRBV10-1	.	.	TRBJ2-7	TGCGCCAGCTCTGCCAGCGGCCTCTACGAGCAGTACTTC	CASSASGLYEQYF
TRBV7-2	once	.	TRBJ2-1	TGTGCCAGCAGCTTATCCAATGAGCAGTTCTTC	CASSLSNEQFF
TRBV5-4	.	.	TRBJ2-5	TGTGCCAGCAGCTTGGCCGGGGGTAGCCCGGGGGAGACCCAGTACTTC	CASSLAGGSPGETQYF
TRBV28	.	.	TRBJ2-1	TGTGCCAGCAGTTTTTTCTTGACTAATGAGCAGTTCTTC	CASSFFLTNEQFF
TRBV5-1	.	TRBD2	TRBJ2-2	TGCGCCAGCAGCCGGGGGACTAGCGGGAACACCGGGGAGCTGTTTTTT	CASSRGTSGNTGELFF
TRBV7-9	few	TRBD1	TRBJ1-1	TGTGCCAGCAGCGCGACAGGGTGGGGTTGGAACACTGAAGCTTTCTTT	CASSATGWGWNTEAFF
TRBV28	once	.	TRBJ1-5	TGTGCCAGCAGTTTCGGCACAGGGCGAGCGGCCCAGCATTTT	CASSFGTGRAAQHF
TRBV5-1	.	.	TRBJ2-7	TGCGCCAGCAGCTCGCATGTGGGATCACCCTACGAGCAGTACTTC	CASSSHVGSPYEQYF
TRBV11-2	few	TRBD1	TRBJ1-2	TGTGCCAGCAGCTCCGGGACAGGGACTAACTATGGCTACACCTTC	CASSSGTGTNYGYTF
TRBV7-9	.	.	TRBJ1-5	TGTGCCAGCAGCCCGAGTGATAGCAATCAGCCCCAGCATTTT	CASSPSDSNQPQHF
TRBV29-1	.	.	TRBJ2-7	TGCAGCGTTGGTCAGGGGAGATCCTACGAGCAGTACTTC	CSVGQGRSYEQYF
TRBV2	.	TRBD1	TRBJ2-7	TGTGCCAGCAAGGGGGACAGGGCCTTCTACGAGCAGTACTTC	CASKGDRAFYEQYF
TRBV28	.	.	TRBJ1-1	TGTGCCAGCAGGGCCCCGGGGGAAAACACTGAAGCTTTCTTT	CASRAPGENTEAFF
TRBV19	.	TRBD1	TRBJ2-1	TGTGCCACGTCGACAGGGGAAAGCGTGCAGTTCTTC	CATSTGESVQFF
TRBV30	.	.	TRBJ2-1	TGTGCCTGGAAGGCGAAGGGGAGCTCCTACAATGAGCAGTTCTTC	CAWKAKGSSYNEQFF
TRBV5-6	many	.	TRBJ2-7	TGTGCCAGCAGCAGCGACAGGAGTTACGAGCAGTACTTC	CASSSDRSYEQYF
TRBV15	few	.	TRBJ2-1	TGTGCCACCAGCAGTCATCATTGGGGGGCCGTGGGGCCAAAGAGGTTCTTC	CATSSHHWGAVGPKRFF
TRBV5-8	.	.	TRBJ2-1	TGTGCCAGCAGCGGGACAATCTACAATGAGCAGTTCTTC	CASSGTIYNEQFF
TRBV7-2	.	TRBD2	TRBJ2-7	TGTGCCAGCAGCTTAGCGCGGGGACAGGGTAGCGGGAGGGCAAGGTTCGTGTACGAGCAGTACTTC	CASSLARGQGSGRARFVYEQYF
TRBV6-5	.	TRBD1	TRBJ1-1	TGTGCCAGCAGGTCCGGGACAGCGAACACTGAAGCTTTCTTT	CASRSGTANTEAFF
TRBV9	.	.	TRBJ1-5	TGTGCCAGCAGCGTAGAACAGGTTGATCAGCCCCAGCATTTT	CASSVEQVDQPQHF
TRBV9	.	.	TRBJ2-1	TGTGCCAGCAGCGTCAGGGGAGCGGTCGATGAGCAGTTCTTC	CASSVRGAVDEQFF
TRBV5-1	few	.	TRBJ2-3	TGCGCCAGCAGCTTGGAGCGTAGCACAGATACGCAGTATTTT	CASSLERSTDTQYF
TRBV28	.	.	TRBJ2-1	TGTGCCAGCAATCAGGGGACCTACAATGAGCAGTTCTTC	CASNQGTYNEQFF
TRBV27	.	.	TRBJ2-1	TGTGCCAGCAGTTTCCGGTTGGGAGAGCAGTTCTTC	CASSFRLGEQFF
TRBV5-6	.	.	TRBJ2-1	TGTGCCAGCAGCCCGTCGAAGGGTGCCCTCTCCTACAATGAGCAGTTCTTC	CASSPSKGALSYNEQFF
TRBV12-2	.	.	TRBJ2-7	TGTGCAAGTCGCTTACACGAGCAGTACTTC	CASRLHEQYF
TRBV28	.	TRBD1	TRBJ1-2	TGTGCCAGCAGTGCCGACAGGGTTAACTATGGCTACACCTTC	CASSADRVNYGYTF
TRBV27	.	TRBD2	TRBJ2-1	TGTGCCAGCAGTTCGGGGACTAGCAGCAATGAGCAGTTCTTC	CASSSGTSSNEQFF
TRBV4-3	.	.	TRBJ1-1	TGCGCCAGCAGCCAAGTAGAGGCAGGAGAAAGGGACACTGAAGCTTTCTTT	CASSQVEAGERDTEAFF
TRBV5-4	.	.	TRBJ1-2	TGTGCCAGCAGCTTGGGGACCCGGGGCTACACCTTC	CASSLGTRGYTF
TRBV28	few	.	TRBJ1-2	TGTGCCAGCAAGAGGGATGGCTACACCTTC	CASKRDGYTF
TRBV28	once	TRBD1	TRBJ1-5	TGTGCCAGCAGTTATTTAGAGGGGGCCCGCGGCAATCAGCCCCAGCATTTT	CASSYLEGARGNQPQHF
TRBV6-1	once	TRBD2	TRBJ2-3	TGTGCCAGCAGTGAAGCGGTGCAGACTAGCGTAACAGATACGCAGTATTTT	CASSEAVQTSVTDTQYF
TRBV6-1	.	TRBD2	TRBJ2-3	TGTGCCAGCAGCGTCCGGGGGGGCACAGATACGCAGTATTTT	CASSVRGGTDTQYF
TRBV4-2	.	TRBD2	TRBJ2-3	TGTGCCAGCAGCCAAGCGGGGGGAGGAGATACGCAGTATTTT	CASSQAGGGDTQYF
TRBV28	.	TRBD2	TRBJ2-3	TGTGCCAGCACTAAATTAGCGGGAGCGGCAGATACGCAGTATTTT	CASTKLAGAADTQYF
TRBV5-1	.	TRBD1	TRBJ1-1	TGCGCCAGCAGCTCAGGGGGGAGGAACACTGAAGCTTTCTTT	CASSSGGRNTEAFF
TRBV6-5	few	.	TRBJ1-1	TGTGCCAGCAGTCGGCCGGGACGGTGGAACACTGAAGCTTTCTTT	CASSRPGRWNTEAFF
TRBV5-1	.	.	TRBJ1-4	TGCGCCAGCAGCTTGGGGGCATCTAATGAAAAACTGTTTTTT	CASSLGASNEKLFF
TRBV5-1	.	.	TRBJ2-7	TGCGCCAGCAGCTTTGGCGGGGACTACGAGCAGTACTTC	CASSFGGDYEQYF
TRBV9	.	TRBD1	TRBJ2-7	TGTGCCAGCAGTCTCCAAGGACAGGCCTACGAGCAGTACTTC	CASSLQGQAYEQYF
TRBV28	few	.	TRBJ1-5	TGTGCCAGCAGTATGGACGGGAATCAGCCCCAGCATTTT	CASSMDGNQPQHF
TRBV30	once	.	TRBJ1-1	TGTGCCTGGAAAAAAAGGCGGATGAACACTGAAGCTTTCTTT	CAWKKRRMNTEAFF